The 25 T cell receptor beta chains below all came from one sample that was sequenced in a study of OX40 agonist ivuxolimab in advanced cancers. Profiling relied on immunoSEQ multiplex PCR, and the TCRdb table lists in-frame clones only, not all of them. Of 90,000 to 120,000 clones in the sample, around 90% are singletons; the top ten hold approximately 0.69%. The source material was CD4+ or CD8+ T cells sorted from blood, sampled in a trial of the OX40 agonist ivuxolimab. These receptor sequences come from an adult with an advanced solid tumor such as melanoma, head and neck, liver or kidney cancer.

Only a few counts were recorded for this clone. The chain carries TRBV27 and TRBJ1-5; D unclear. There are 9 residues in the CDR3. Trimming pared 8 bases from V and 9 bases from J, leaving 5 bases between. From germline, CDR1 is MNHEY and CDR2 SMNVEV (reference sequence). The CDR3 region has the DNA TGTGCCAGCCCCTTGCCCCAGCATTTT. This sequence encodes CASPLPQHF.

The genes are TRBV4-1 and TRBJ1-1; 9 nucleotides line up with TRBD1. Germline V gene data show CDR1 as MGHRA and CDR2 as YSYEKL. V dropped 5 bases and J dropped 11; count of bases not matched to a gene: 12. The CDR3 is made up of 14 amino acids. CDR3 amino acids: CASSDRDRVRWAFF. CDR3 in DNA: TGCGCCAGCAGCGACCGGGACAGGGTTCGATGGGCTTTCTTT.

This clone was seen only once. The V and J genes are TRBV10-2 and TRBJ2-3; the D is unclear. Germline lookup yields CDR1 WSHSY and CDR2 SAAADI. The CDR3 length is 13 residues. V was clipped by 9 bases and J by 4 bases, with 14 bases between them. The CDR3 region has the DNA TGCGCCAGTAGGATCCGGGCCGCAGATACGCAGTATTTT. This gives the protein CASRIRAADTQYF.

This clone has just a few counts. The gene calls are TRBV21-1 and TRBJ2-2; the table's D call TRBD1 went unverified against the DNA. TRBV21-1 is flagged as a pseudogene. The CDR3 sequence is 16 residues long. The CDR3 DNA sequence: TGTGCCAGCAGCAATGCTGGGGCGCAGGACACCGGGGAGCTGTTTTTT. This translates into CASSNAGAQDTGELFF.

The J gene is TRBJ1-3, the V gene TRBV10-3; D is undetermined. V shed 6 bases and J shed 3 bases, with 9 bases lying between them. CDR1 and CDR2 (germline): ENHRY, SYGVKD. The CDR3 contains 13 residues. The CDR3 spells CAIRTVFGNTIYF. CDR3 DNA: TGTGCCATCAGAACAGTTTTTGGAAACACCATATATTTT.

A remark on this clone: One end of the junction is discordant with germline, which a read error may explain. V and J are TRBV6-5 and TRBJ2-5; D may be TRBD1 or TRBD2 (5 bases each). Germline CDR1 reads MNHEY; CDR2 reads SVGAGI. The CDR3 totals 14 residues. DNA of the CDR3: TGTGCCAGCAGTTACTCGAGGGACCAGGAGACCCAGTACTTC. Its protein product is CASSYSRDQETQYF.

The genes are TRBV6-6 and TRBJ2-5; D gene uncertain. Germline assignment: CDR1 MNHNY and CDR2 SVGAGI (reference sequence). V lost 6 bases, J lost 5 bases, and 7 bases lay in between. The CDR3 has 11 amino acids. CDR3 DNA: TGTGCCAGCAGAGACGCGGAGACCCAGTACTTC. This translates into CASRDAETQYF.

This clone was detected once. V usage is TRBV10-3 and J usage is TRBJ1-2, with D unresolved. The germline gives CDR1 ENHRY, CDR2 SYGVKD. Trimming took off 2 bases at V and 2 bases at J, with 12 bases between the two ends. This CDR3 spans 15 amino acids. The DNA for the CDR3 is TGTGCCATCAGTGAGCTAGCCGGCCGAAACTATGGCTACACCTTC. Translation gives CAISELAGRNYGYTF.

This chain links TRBV5-1 with TRBJ2-3, with D possibly TRBD2 on 6 matching bases. Deletions cut 0 bases from V and 1 base from J, with 9 bases between. CDR3 length: 15 amino acids. Germline CDR1 is SGHRS and CDR2 is YFSETQ. Here the CDR3 DNA reads TGCGCCAGCAGCTTGGACGGGGGAGGCACAGATACGCAGTATTTT. Amino acid sequence: CASSLDGGGTDTQYF.

The chain links TRBV6-6 to TRBJ2-3, with 11 bases matching TRBD2. CDR3 length: 16 amino acids. With 5 bases clipped from V and 0 bases from J, the junction kept 4 bases outside the gene matches. The germline V gene encodes CDR1 MNHNY and CDR2 SVGAGI (reference sequence). CDR3 nucleotide sequence: TGTGCCAGCAGTATGGGACTAGCGGATAGCACAGATACGCAGTATTTT. This codes for CASSMGLADSTDTQYF.

The V and J genes are TRBV19 and TRBJ2-2, with TRBD2 identical over 7 bases. The trim removed 3 bases at V and 7 bases at J, leaving 8 bases unmatched. There are 15 residues in the CDR3. Germline V gene sequence: CDR1 LNHDA, CDR2 SQIVND (reference sequence). In DNA, the CDR3 is TGTGCCAGTAGTATCGTGGCGGGAGCCTTCGGGGAGCTGTTTTTT. Amino acid sequence: CASSIVAGAFGELFF.

The rearrangement uses TRBV12-5 and TRBJ1-5; the match to TRBD1 covers 8 bases. The CDR3 runs to 14 residues. Germline V gene sequence: CDR1 LGHNT, CDR2 FRNRAP. V lost 4 bases and J lost 11; bases outside the gene matches: 10. DNA of the CDR3: TGTGCTAGTGGTTCCCCTCGACAGGGGAGGGCCCAGCATTTT. Its translation is CASGSPRQGRAQHF.

V is TRBV19 and J is TRBJ1-5; TRBD1 matches 8 bases. Germline trimming cut 5 bases from V and 1 base from J; bases unmatched to any gene: 4. The length of the CDR3 is 15 residues. Germline V gives CDR1 LNHDA, CDR2 SQIVND (reference sequence). In DNA, the CDR3 is TGTGCCAGTAGTTCAGGGGGCGCGAGCAATCAGCCCCAGCATTTT. Its protein is CASSSGGASNQPQHF.

This CDR3 reads CASSESGYSAAFF. The CDR3 region has the DNA TGTGCCAGCAGTGAGTCGGGCTACAGCGCGGCTTTCTTT. The chain couples TRBV6-4 to TRBJ1-1; D unresolved. The CDR3 is made up of 13 amino acids. V lost 3 bases and J 11 bases, leaving 16 bases between the germline ends. In germline, CDR1 is MRHNA, CDR2 SNTAGT.

The chain links TRBV27 to TRBJ1-2, with TRBD1 as a possible D gene (5 bases). CDR3 length equals 14 residues. The V and J ends lost 5 bases and 2 bases respectively, with 12 bases between them. Looked up from germline, CDR1 is MNHEY and CDR2 is SMNVEV (reference sequence). The CDR3 DNA follows: TGTGCCAGCAGTGCGACAGTCCCCAACTATGGCTACACCTTC. It yields the protein CASSATVPNYGYTF.

This sequence joins TRBV23-1 and TRBJ1-2; TRBD1 matches 10 bases. TRBV23-1 is marked as an open reading frame, function uncertain. The junction had 4 bases not matched to a gene; V was cut back by 0 bases and J by 6 bases. CDR3 length: 15 amino acids. In DNA form, the CDR3 reads TGCGCCAGCAGTCAATCGGGGGGGACAGGGGATGGCTACACCTTC. It translates to CASSQSGGTGDGYTF.

Details on this clone: One junction end does not reproduce the germline sequence, and a read error may be involved. The chain combines TRBV2 with TRBJ2-3, with D perhaps TRBD2 (5 bases). This CDR3 region has 20 residues. CDR1 and CDR2 from the germline V gene are SNHLY and FYNNEI. The CDR3 spells CASSKTMGRTVSTDTQFVHF. The CDR3 DNA is TGTGCCAGCAGCAAGACTATGGGCCGGACGGTTAGCACAGATACGCAGTTCGTGCATTTT.

The gene calls are TRBV25-1 and TRBJ2-3, with TRBD2 matching 8 bases. CDR1 and CDR2 from the germline V gene are MGHDK and SYGVNS. The J segment lost 5 bases and the V segment lost 1 base, leaving 8 bases of the junction unmatched. CDR3 length: 16 residues. The CDR3 coding sequence is TGTGCCAGCAGTGAATTGTCGGGACTAGGAAAAGATACGCAGTATTTT. Its protein product is CASSELSGLGKDTQYF.

The J gene is TRBJ2-7, the V gene TRBV27; 7 bases are shared with TRBD2. This CDR3 comprises 13 residues. Trimming cost V 2 bases and J 5 bases; bases outside gene matches: 3. Per the germline V gene, CDR1 is MNHEY and CDR2 is SMNVEV (reference sequence). The CDR3 reads CASSLREGDEQYF. In DNA, the CDR3 is TGTGCCAGCAGTTTAAGGGAGGGCGACGAGCAGTACTTC.

The chain recombines TRBV9 with TRBJ2-1; 16 bases align to TRBD2. V shed 2 bases, J shed 11 bases, and the junction held 1 base outside the gene matches. This CDR3 comprises 14 residues. Germline V gene sequence: CDR1 SGDLS, CDR2 YYNGEE. CDR3 bases: TGTGCCAGCAGCGTGGGACTAGCGGGGGGGCAGCAGTTCTTC. This translates into CASSVGLAGGQQFF.

The genes are TRBV19 and TRBJ2-7; TRBD2 might be the D (5 bases). There are 12 residues in the CDR3. CDR1 is LNHDA and CDR2 is SQIVND in the germline V gene (reference sequence). Trimming pared 2 bases from V and 6 bases from J, leaving 8 bases between. The CDR3 sequence is CASSISDSEQYF. The CDR3 nucleotides read TGTGCCAGTAGTATATCGGACTCCGAGCAGTACTTC.

The rearrangement links TRBV19 to TRBJ2-5, with no clear D. V was pared by 2 bases and J by 2 bases, with 6 bases between. Germline V gives CDR1 LNHDA, CDR2 SQIVND (reference sequence). This CDR3 has 13 residues. CDR3 residues: CASSIQVQETQYF. CDR3 coding DNA: TGTGCCAGTAGTATACAGGTTCAAGAGACCCAGTACTTC.

This chain uses TRBV5-1 with TRBJ2-2; 7 nucleotides align to TRBD1. The V gene end was trimmed by 1 base and the J gene end by 5 bases; junction bases not matched to a gene: 5. This CDR3 comprises 15 residues. Germline CDR1 SGHRS, CDR2 YFSETQ. This CDR3 reads CASSLKQGYTGELFF. The CDR3 bases are TGCGCCAGCAGCTTGAAACAGGGGTATACCGGGGAGCTGTTTTTT.

V gene TRBV20-1 combines with J gene TRBJ1-5, with no clear D. The ends were cut back, 1 base at V and 3 bases at J, with 1 base in the middle. Germline-derived CDR1 and CDR2 are DFQATT and SNEGSKA (reference sequence). The CDR3 is 11 residues long. CDR3 DNA sequence: TGCAGTGCTAGAGCCAATCAGCCCCAGCATTTT. Amino acid sequence: CSARANQPQHF.

In this sample, this clone turned up a few times. The V gene is TRBV2, the J gene TRBJ1-4; D not certain. There are 14 residues in the CDR3. CDR1 is SNHLY, CDR2 FYNNEI, per germline. Between the trimmed V and J ends, which lost 4 bases and 4 bases, there was a span of 10 bases. The chain's CDR3 is CASSGPPSNEKLFF. CDR3 in DNA: TGTGCCAGCAGTGGTCCGCCCAGTAATGAAAAACTGTTTTTT. Based on the CDR3 plus reference TRBV2 and TRBJ1-4, the full variable domain is EPEVTQTPSHQVTQMGQEVILRCVPISNHLYFYWYRQILGQKVEFLVSFYNNEISEKSEIFDDQFSVERPDGSNFTLKIRSTKLEDSAMYFCASSGPPSNEKLFFGSGTQLSVL.